Shown below are 9 T cell receptor beta chains from a single sample sequenced in a study of blood T cells in healthy people across ages. Alongside a J-beta primer mix, a sample-barcoded 5' primer served in a second PCR lasting roughly 6 to 12 cycles. TCRdb redid the calling of the 5' RACE reads with MiXCR, one entry per CDR3 protein. The sample holds about 1.7 million distinct CDR3 sequences; 28% are singletons and the top ten take around 7.7%. The sequencing sample was made of blood. Receptor source: a woman aged 25 to 45 in good health.

This chain connects TRBV16 to TRBJ1-2; D gene unclear. The CDR3 spans 12 residues. Germline V gene lookup returns CDR1 KGHSY and CDR2 FQNENV. The V end lost 0 bases, the J end lost 12 bases, and 11 bases lay between the germline ends. The CDR3 is CASSQSEGGHTF. CDR3 nucleotide sequence: TGTGCCAGCAGCCAATCGGAGGGTGGTCACACCTTC.

As to this clonotype: Just one base apart from a much larger clone, this may be a read error. The chain couples TRBV20-1 to TRBJ2-1, with 9 bases aligning to TRBD1. J was trimmed by 10 bases and V by 4 bases; bases with no gene match: 11. Germline-derived CDR1 and CDR2 are DFQATT and SNEGSKA (reference sequence). The CDR3 has 14 amino acids. CDR3 DNA sequence: TGCAGTGCTACACTTCCGGGACAGGGTAACGAGCAGTTCTTC. Translation: CSATLPGQGNEQFF.

This clonotype was counted a few times. This chain uses TRBV20-1 with TRBJ1-2, with a tentative D call TRBD1 (6 bases). Germline values: CDR1 DFQATT, CDR2 SNEGSKA (reference sequence). The CDR3 length is 14 residues. Trimming removed 0 bases from V and 4 bases from J, with 12 bases in between. CDR3 bases: TGCAGTGCTAGAGATGATGGAGGGGGCTATGGCTACACCTTC. Translating it yields CSARDDGGGYGYTF.

This clonotype was recorded many times. The chain has TRBV12-3 or TRBV12-4 and TRBJ1-1; 10 bases line up with TRBD1. V was pared by 5 bases and J by 5 bases, with 8 bases of the junction left unmatched. The CDR3 runs 15 residues. The CDR3 region is CASSPGQGWETEAFF. The DNA of the CDR3 is TGTGCCAGCAGTCCGGGACAGGGGTGGGAAACTGAAGCTTTCTTT.

The chain recombines TRBV7-2 with TRBJ1-2, with a possible D match to TRBD1 (5 bases). The germline CDR1 and CDR2 sequences are SGHTA and FQGNSA. The CDR3 loop spans 14 amino acids. Deletions cut 5 bases from V and 8 bases from J, with 18 bases between. The CDR3 DNA reads as TGTGCCAGCAGCGTTCCTCGCGGGGCAGGGGGCTACACCTTC. Translated, it gives CASSVPRGAGGYTF. The variable domain in full, completed from reference TRBV7-2 and TRBJ1-2, reads GAGVSQSPSNKVTEKGKDVELRCDPISGHTALYWYRQSLGQGLEFLIYFQGNSAPDKSGLPSDRFSAERTGGSVSTLTIQRTQQEDSAVYLCASSVPRGAGGYTFGSGTRLTVV.

V is TRBV11-2 and J is TRBJ2-4; D may correspond to TRBD1 or TRBD2 (5 bases each). The end of the DNA aligns better with TRBJ2-7, so the J call may be wrong. This CDR3 spans 17 amino acids. Germline loops: CDR1 SGHAT, CDR2 FQNNGV. The CDR3 nucleotides are TGTGCCAGCAGCTTTTATCGTAGCAGGGAGTATCGCAACGAGCAGTACTTC. Translated, it gives CASSFYRSREYRNEQYF.

This clonotype showed up just a few times. This chain joins TRBV6-5 and TRBJ2-7; 9 nucleotides agree with TRBD1. The CDR3 is made up of 13 amino acids. Trimming took 6 bases from V and 6 from J; bases not matched to a gene: 6. Germline V gives CDR1 MNHEY, CDR2 SVGAGI. The CDR3 sequence: CASRGTGRFEQYF. Written as DNA, the CDR3 is TGTGCCAGCAGGGGGACAGGGCGTTTCGAGCAGTACTTC.

For this clonotype: One end of the junction varies from germline; a read error may be responsible. This sequence joins TRBV28 and TRBJ2-5; D is possibly TRBD1 or TRBD2 (5 bases each). The J call may be in error: the DNA end matches TRBJ2-7 better. CDR3 length equals 14 residues. Germline V gives CDR1 MDHEN, CDR2 SYDVKM. This chain's CDR3 is CAISAGDRLREQYF. For the CDR3, the DNA is TGTGCCATCAGTGCTGGGGACCGGTTACGCGAGCAGTACTTC.

This clonotype was counted at least ten times. J is TRBJ2-7 and V is TRBV12-3 or TRBV12-4, with D perhaps matching TRBD2 (5 bases). Deletions cut 8 bases from V and 6 bases from J, with 23 bases between. The CDR3 has 15 amino acids. The DNA of the CDR3 is TGTGCCAGCGCACCCCCTCTAGAGGGTGAGAGCGAGCAGTACTTC. It yields the protein CASAPPLEGESEQYF.